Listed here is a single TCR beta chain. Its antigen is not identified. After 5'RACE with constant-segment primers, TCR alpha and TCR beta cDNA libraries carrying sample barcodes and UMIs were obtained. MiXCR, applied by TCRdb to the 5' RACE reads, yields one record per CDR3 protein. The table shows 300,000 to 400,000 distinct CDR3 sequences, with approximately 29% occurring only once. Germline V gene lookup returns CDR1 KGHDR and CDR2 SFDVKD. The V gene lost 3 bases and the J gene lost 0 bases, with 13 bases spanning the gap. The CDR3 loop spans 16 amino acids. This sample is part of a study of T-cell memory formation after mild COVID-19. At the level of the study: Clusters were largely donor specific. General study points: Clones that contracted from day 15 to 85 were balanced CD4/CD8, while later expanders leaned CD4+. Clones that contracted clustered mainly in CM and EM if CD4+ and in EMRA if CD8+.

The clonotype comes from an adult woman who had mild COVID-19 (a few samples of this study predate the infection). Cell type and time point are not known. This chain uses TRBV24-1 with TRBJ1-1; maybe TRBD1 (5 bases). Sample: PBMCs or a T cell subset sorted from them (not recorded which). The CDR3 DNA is TGTGCCACCAGTGATCCGCGGGGGGGTTTGAACACTGAAGCTTTCTTT. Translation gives CATSDPRGGLNTEAFF.